These T cell receptor beta chains were read from a single sample in a study of identical twins. TCRdb independently ran MiXCR on the 5' RACE reads; one entry per CDR3 protein. The sample lists 550,000 to 700,000 distinct CDR3 sequences; roughly 20% were seen once. These records were also assigned to another study, of T cells expressing NK-cell markers.

The sample taken for sequencing was PBMCs. These receptors were taken from a woman aged 18-30 years in good health. CDR3s leave out the opening cysteine and the closing phenylalanine or tryptophan. Size values are once, few and many counts, or a class for expanded clones, and some rows have none.

j_gene | v_gene | abundance | CDR3aa
TRBJ1-1 | TRBV12-3/TRBV12-4 | many | ASSLGSEAF
TRBJ2-2 | TRBV9 | many | ASSVSGGGSGELF
TRBJ2-7 | TRBV6-5 | NA | ASSYRPGQGYEQY
TRBJ1-2 | TRBV20-1 | NA | SAPKEDYGYT
TRBJ2-1 | TRBV20-1 | many | SAMPLAGFNDEQF
TRBJ2-1 | TRBV3-1 | few | ASSFLGGENEQF
TRBJ2-2 | TRBV20-1 | many | SARDRRTGELF
TRBJ2-3 | TRBV6-5 | NA | ASSYGVSRTDTQY
TRBJ2-1 | TRBV20-1 | NA | SARGVRNTYNEQF
TRBJ2-7 | TRBV20-1 | NA | SAWTSGDYEQY
TRBJ2-1 | TRBV12-3/TRBV12-4 | few | ASSRTSSGNGNEQF
TRBJ1-1 | TRBV12-3/TRBV12-4 | NA | ASSPRLANTEAF
TRBJ1-1 | TRBV12-3/TRBV12-4 | NA | ASSKVGTGGNTEAF
TRBJ2-5 | TRBV6-5 | few | ASSSTDVRDWGTQY
TRBJ2-7 | TRBV20-1 | few | SARHPRTGGYEQY
TRBJ2-3 | TRBV2 | few | ASKRGQADTQY
TRBJ2-1 | TRBV11-2 | NA | ASSRPGTGGDSYNEQF
TRBJ1-1 | TRBV12-3/TRBV12-4 | few | ASSQGDRVWSTEAF
TRBJ2-1 | TRBV5-6 | NA | ASRLGIFRANEQF